This TCR beta chain stems from a study of response to subunit inactivated influenza vaccine listed by TCRdb under 2018. For the wider study: Deep quantitative T cell receptor repertoire profiling was used in the study to track responses to a trivalent subunit inactivated influenza vaccine. The full study reports these points: The authors suggested that each seasonal influenza vaccination may recruit only a limited number of new T cells.

The method was RT-PCR. The listed sequencing device is Illumina HiSeq 2500. TCRdb cleaned the public reads at Q25 with fastp, built clones with MiXCR and kept in-frame beta chains. Rows are combined by CDR3 protein, so each entry shows the most common genes and DNA. In this sample the table shows about 570,000 distinct CDR3 sequences, about 11% of which occur a single time. The ten most abundant clones make up roughly a tenth of the sample. In the case of this clonotype: Its antigen target is currently unknown. No qualities accompany the bases; no much larger clone lies one base away.

V loses 5 bases of germline sequence and J loses 6 bases, and the interval between the two ends is 11 bases. CDR1 and CDR2 are drawn from the germline V gene: SGHVS, FQNEAQ. The CDR3 holds 12 amino acids from the cysteine to the phenylalanine. The entry retains the CDR3 DNA only, 36 bases that are in frame from base 1. Sequenced here: PBMCs from blood, sampled on the day of vaccination. The rearrangement joined TRBV7-8 to TRBJ2-7; the best D guess is TRBD1, with 6 bases matching. The origin of this receptor is a man in his fifties or sixties who received an inactivated influenza vaccine. Donor details come from another sample of the same person, matched by shared clones. The DNA sequence is given as TGTGCCAGCAGCAATACAGGGCGCGAGCAGTACTTC. Its protein product is CASSNTGREQYF.